The 28 T cell receptor beta chains presented below share a single source sample, sequenced in a study of blood T cell repertoires in COVID-19. Clones were sequenced by immunoSEQ multiplex PCR, and TCRdb holds only the in-frame ones, with some missing. The table includes approximately 49,000 clones, 68% detected once. Source material: peripheral blood. These receptors came from a woman in her seventies with acute or convalescent COVID-19.

V usage is TRBV20-1 and J usage is TRBJ2-1; 11 bases are a match to TRBD2. V shed 3 bases and J 7 bases; nucleotides not matched to a gene: 8. This CDR3 has 15 amino acids. Germline-derived CDR1 and CDR2 are DFQATT and SNEGSKA (reference sequence). The CDR3 DNA sequence: TGCAGTGCTAGTGGGGGACTAGCGGTCGGGAATGAGCAGTTCTTC. Encoded protein: CSASGGLAVGNEQFF.

This chain uses TRBV3-1 (or the pseudogene TRBV3-2) with TRBJ2-7, with 9 bases that match TRBD1. The trim removed 2 bases at V and 4 bases at J, leaving 9 bases unmatched. The CDR3 runs to 16 residues. Per the germline V gene, CDR1 is LGHDT and CDR2 is YNNKEL (reference sequence). CDR3 DNA sequence: TGTGCCAGCAGCCAATCTTCGGGACAGGGTGGGTACGAGCAGTACTTC. Amino acid sequence: CASSQSSGQGGYEQYF.

This clone was observed a handful of times. The rearrangement uses TRBV27 and TRBJ1-1; possible D gene TRBD1, 5 bases. V shed 4 bases and J shed 1 base, with 16 bases lying between them. This CDR3 has 16 residues. Germline assignment: CDR1 MNHEY and CDR2 SMNVEV (reference sequence). DNA of the CDR3: TGTGCCAGCAGTTCGTGGGGGGGGGTCCGGAACACTGAAGCTTTCTTT. It encodes CASSSWGGVRNTEAFF.

The V gene is TRBV19, the J gene TRBJ1-1; TRBD1 agrees at 7 bases. Losses at the gene ends were 6 bases for V and 1 base for J; bases not matched to a gene: 8. The CDR3 length is 15 residues. Germline values: CDR1 LNHDA, CDR2 SQIVND (reference sequence). CDR3 sequence reads: CASSSTGRQNTEAFF. The CDR3 DNA reads as TGTGCCAGTAGCTCGACAGGGAGACAGAACACTGAAGCTTTCTTT.

The chain is built from TRBV5-1 and TRBJ1-2; D unclear. CDR1 SGHRS and CDR2 YFSETQ come from the germline V gene. V gave up 4 bases and J gave up 8 bases, with 18 bases separating them. There are 14 residues in the CDR3. CDR3 DNA sequence: TGCGCCAGCAGCCCCGGACTTAGTTCTTGGGGCTACACCTTC. It yields the protein CASSPGLSSWGYTF.

The chain joins TRBV11-2 to TRBJ2-5, with TRBD2 matching 7 bases. The germline V gene has CDR1 SGHAT and CDR2 FQNNGV. The J segment lost 5 bases and the V segment lost 4 bases, leaving 4 bases of the junction unmatched. The CDR3 runs 13 residues. The CDR3 reads CASSSPGRETQYF. CDR3 nucleotides: TGTGCCAGCAGCTCACCCGGGAGGGAGACCCAGTACTTC.

The V and J genes are TRBV9 and TRBJ2-7, with D tentatively TRBD1 (6 bases). Per germline, CDR1 SGDLS and CDR2 YYNGEE. The CDR3 covers 14 residues. V was clipped by 4 bases and J by 0 bases, with 11 bases between them. CDR3 nucleotide sequence: TGTGCCAGCAGCCCCAGGGACATCTCCTACGAGCAGTACTTC. It translates to CASSPRDISYEQYF.

This clone was counted a single time. The chain joins TRBV30 to TRBJ2-1; 10 bases are a match to TRBD1. The CDR3 is 15 amino acids. CDR1 and CDR2 (germline): GTSNPN, SVGIG (reference sequence). V lost 2 bases and J lost 2; bases outside the gene matches: 3. The CDR3 here is CAWSKTGGPYNEQFF. CDR3 bases: TGTGCCTGGAGTAAGACAGGGGGCCCCTACAATGAGCAGTTCTTC.

The genes are TRBV29-1 and TRBJ1-2; TRBD1 agrees at 9 bases. This CDR3 region has 13 residues. Germline CDR1 is SQVTM and CDR2 is ANQGSEA. J lost 0 bases, V lost 7 bases, and 3 bases had no gene match. CDR3 region: CSAGQGTNYGYTF. For the CDR3, the DNA is TGCAGCGCCGGACAGGGGACTAACTATGGCTACACCTTC.

J is TRBJ1-6 and V is TRBV19, with a tentative D call TRBD1 (5 bases). Looked up from germline, CDR1 is LNHDA and CDR2 is SQIVND (reference sequence). V gave up 4 bases and J gave up 8 bases, with 21 bases separating them. The CDR3 totals 17 residues. CDR3 loop: CASSKHLGAPRDSPLHF. CDR3 bases: TGTGCCAGTAGTAAACACCTTGGGGCCCCACGGGATTCACCCCTCCACTTT.

The gene calls are TRBV28 and TRBJ2-1; D may be TRBD1 (5 bases). Germline lookup yields CDR1 MDHEN and CDR2 SYDVKM. The CDR3 length is 14 residues. V lost 5 bases to trimming and J lost 6 bases, with 14 bases between them. CDR3 in amino acids: CASSNPDSPNEQFF. As DNA, the CDR3 is TGTGCCAGCAGTAATCCCGACAGTCCCAATGAGCAGTTCTTC.

The chain recombines TRBV7-9 with TRBJ2-5; no clear D gene. Trimming took off 5 bases at V and 7 bases at J, with 11 bases between the two ends. Germline V lookup: CDR1 SEHNR, CDR2 FQNEAQ (reference sequence). The CDR3 runs to 12 residues. The DNA of the CDR3 is TGTGCCAGCAGCCCGACTTTAGGGACCCAGTACTTC. Translated: CASSPTLGTQYF.

This clone was counted only a few times. V gene TRBV28 combines with J gene TRBJ2-1, with TRBD1 identical over 7 bases. The J segment lost 9 bases and the V segment lost 6 bases, leaving 8 bases of the junction unmatched. CDR3 length: 13 residues. The V gene's germline CDR1 is MDHEN and CDR2 SYDVKM. Written as DNA, the CDR3 is TGTGCCAGCAGAGAGAGGGGGCGCGGTGAGCAGTTCTTC. Translated, it gives CASRERGRGEQFF. Full variable domain (outside the CDR3, taken from reference TRBV28 and TRBJ2-1): DVKVTQSSRYLVKRTGEKVFLECVQDMDHENMFWYRQDPGLGLRLIYFSYDVKMKEKGDIPEGYSVSREKKERFSLILESASTNQTSMYLCASRERGRGEQFFGPGTRLTVL.

The chain couples TRBV2 to TRBJ2-5; 13 bases agree with TRBD2. The junction had 12 bases not matched to a gene; V was cut back by 3 bases and J by 5 bases. Germline CDR1 reads SNHLY; CDR2 reads FYNNEI. This CDR3 region has 18 residues. The CDR3 DNA is TGTGCCAGCAGTGATCCGGAGGAAGGACTAGCGGGGGCTGAGACCCAGTACTTC. Translating gives CASSDPEEGLAGAETQYF.

The rearrangement uses TRBV2 and TRBJ2-7; 8 bases line up with TRBD2. The CDR3 runs to 13 residues. V lost 9 bases to trimming and J lost 0 bases; unmatched junction nucleotides: 4. The V gene's germline CDR1 is SNHLY and CDR2 FYNNEI. CDR3 in amino acids: CARAGADSYEQYF. CDR3 DNA sequence: TGTGCCAGAGCGGGGGCCGACTCCTACGAGCAGTACTTC.

This chain connects TRBV9 to TRBJ1-1; no reliable D call. Germline CDR1 and CDR2: SGDLS and YYNGEE. Between the trimmed V and J ends, which lost 4 bases and 5 bases, there was a span of 12 bases. The CDR3 totals 13 residues. The CDR3 protein is CASSPFGETEAFF. The CDR3 coding sequence is TGTGCCAGCAGCCCTTTCGGGGAGACTGAAGCTTTCTTT.

V and J are TRBV6-4 and TRBJ1-2; D possibly corresponds to TRBD1 (6 bases). The ends were cut back, 5 bases at V and 8 bases at J, with 15 bases in the middle. This CDR3 is built from 13 residues. The germline V gene has CDR1 MRHNA and CDR2 SNTAGT. The CDR3 nucleotides are TGTGCCAGCAGTCGGACAGATGGATACGGCTACACCTTC. This encodes CASSRTDGYGYTF.

The chain combines TRBV5-6 with TRBJ2-2, with D perhaps TRBD2 (6 bases). The CDR3 is 15 amino acids. In germline, CDR1 is SGHDT, CDR2 YYEEEE. The germline V and J ends were trimmed by 0 bases and 6 bases, with 12 bases remaining between them. This chain's CDR3 is CASSLAGTGSGELFF. CDR3 sequence (DNA): TGTGCCAGCAGCTTGGCCGGGACTGGGTCCGGGGAGCTGTTTTTT.

V and J are TRBV5-1 and TRBJ2-5; TRBD1 might be the D (6 bases). V was pared by 2 bases and J by 2 bases, with 7 bases between. CDR1 and CDR2 from the germline V gene are SGHRS and YFSETQ. The CDR3 contains 13 residues. The CDR3 is CASSFGQQETQYF. CDR3 DNA sequence: TGCGCCAGCAGCTTTGGACAGCAAGAGACCCAGTACTTC.

In this sample, this clone turned up many times. The rearrangement uses TRBV5-1 and TRBJ1-1; D possibly corresponds to TRBD1 (6 bases). V lost 3 bases, J lost 1 base, and 13 bases lay in between. Looked up from germline, CDR1 is SGHRS and CDR2 is YFSETQ. The CDR3 extends over 15 amino acids. CDR3 in amino acids: CASSSETGSNTEAFF. The CDR3 DNA is TGCGCCAGCAGCTCCGAGACAGGCTCGAACACTGAAGCTTTCTTT.

The CDR3 here is CASMRTSGGDNEQFF. For the CDR3, the DNA is TGTGCCAGCATGAGGACTAGCGGGGGGGATAATGAGCAGTTCTTC. This rearrangement joins TRBV6-5 to TRBJ2-1; 15 nucleotides agree with TRBD2. Unmatched junction bases numbered 5, after V lost 7 bases and J lost 7 bases. This CDR3 is 15 amino acids long. Germline CDR1 and CDR2: MNHEY and SVGAGI.

This clone was picked up one time. V is TRBV7-9 and J is TRBJ2-7; 9 bases are shared with TRBD1. Germline V gene sequence: CDR1 SEHNR, CDR2 FQNEAQ (reference sequence). CDR3 length: 17 amino acids. J was trimmed by 1 base and V by 2 bases; bases with no gene match: 9. CDR3 bases: TGTGCCAGCAGCTTAATGTATTTGGGGACAGGGTCCTACGAGCAGTACTTC. This sequence encodes CASSLMYLGTGSYEQYF.

This rearrangement joins TRBV5-8 to TRBJ1-3; 7 bases map to TRBD1. Unmatched junction bases numbered 5, after V lost 0 bases and J lost 8 bases. This CDR3 is 14 amino acids long. CDR1 is SGHTS, CDR2 YDEGEE, per germline. The CDR3 region is CASSLGQGSYTIYF. The CDR3 coding sequence is TGTGCCAGCAGCTTGGGACAGGGATCTTACACCATATATTTT. Complete variable domain (other parts from reference TRBV5-8 and TRBJ1-3): EAGVTQSPTHLIKTRGQQATLRCSPISGHTSVYWYQQALGLGLQFLLWYDEGEERNRGNFPPRFSGRQFPNYSSELNVNALELEDSALYLCASSLGQGSYTIYFGEGSWLTVV.

The chain carries TRBV5-6 and TRBJ1-1; D is unresolved. CDR1 is SGHDT, CDR2 YYEEEE, per germline. The CDR3 is 16 amino acids. Trimming pared 5 bases from V and 7 bases from J, leaving 24 bases between. DNA of the CDR3: TGTGCCAGCAGTCACCGGGTTCCTTATGCGCGGATTGAAGCTTTCTTT. Protein: CASSHRVPYARIEAFF.

V gene TRBV2 combines with J gene TRBJ2-2; 8 nucleotides agree with TRBD2. The CDR3 runs 15 residues. Germline V CDR1 and CDR2: SNHLY, FYNNEI. The junction had 7 bases not matched to a gene; V was cut back by 4 bases and J by 6 bases. CDR3 residues: CASSGGSGIPGELFF. The CDR3 bases are TGTGCCAGCAGTGGGGGTAGCGGGATACCCGGGGAGCTGTTTTTT.

This clone was recorded many times. This rearrangement joins TRBV10-3 to TRBJ1-1; D remains unclear. Germline CDR1 is ENHRY and CDR2 is SYGVKD. This CDR3 comprises 14 residues. V was trimmed by 6 bases and J by 1 base, leaving 12 bases between them. CDR3 coding DNA: TGTGCCATCAGAGCCGGGGAGGCGAACACTGAAGCTTTCTTT. The encoded protein is CAIRAGEANTEAFF.

CDR3 sequence reads: CASGPGQGSGYTF. CDR3 coding DNA: TGTGCCAGCGGCCCCGGACAGGGGTCGGGCTACACCTTC. V gene TRBV6-5 combines with J gene TRBJ1-2; 9 bases map to TRBD1. CDR1 and CDR2 (germline): MNHEY, SVGAGI. The V and J ends lost 8 bases and 8 bases, in that order; junction bases with no gene match: 9. This CDR3 spans 13 amino acids.

This sequence joins TRBV28 and TRBJ2-5, with TRBD2 matching over 7 bases. V was clipped by 7 bases and J by 7 bases; unmatched bases: 9. Germline-derived CDR1 and CDR2 are MDHEN and SYDVKM. This CDR3 has 13 residues. The CDR3 nucleotides are TGTGCCAGCAAGGAGACTAGCACCGGGACCCAGTACTTC. Protein sequence: CASKETSTGTQYF.